These 21 T cell receptor beta chains came from one sample sequenced in a study of Graves' ophthalmopathy and Graves' hyperthyroidism. RNA transcripts provided the template for amplifying TCR beta CDR3 regions. First-round RT-PCR used HTBI primers; second-round multiplex PCR followed. TCRdb reprocessed the multiplex PCR reads with MiXCR, giving one entry per CDR3 protein. The profile shows a few hundred thousand distinct CDR3 sequences, just under 40% of them singletons. Sequencing was carried out using peripheral blood or thyroid tissue (not recorded which). These receptors were obtained from an adult man with Graves' hyperthyroidism.

This clonotype has a count of ten or more. The chain has TRBV12-3 or TRBV12-4 and TRBJ2-7; perhaps TRBD2 as D (6 bases). The CDR3 consists of 15 residues. The ends were cut back, 7 bases at V and 0 bases at J, with 16 bases in the middle. Here the CDR3 DNA reads TGTGCCAGCAAGTTTCAGGCTAGCGTCTCCTACGAGCAGTACTTC. Its protein product is CASKFQASVSYEQYF.

This clonotype was seen at least ten times. V usage is TRBV19 and J usage is TRBJ1-5; no firm D call. This CDR3 is built from 12 residues. Germline CDR1 and CDR2: LNHDA and SQIVND (reference sequence). V gave up 7 bases and J gave up 6 bases, with 10 bases separating them. In DNA form, the CDR3 reads TGTGCCAGTACATTGGTGGGTCAGCCCCAGCATTTT. It encodes CASTLVGQPQHF.

The chain uses TRBV14 and TRBJ2-2, with 8 bases aligning to TRBD1. Germline loops: CDR1 SGHDN, CDR2 FVKESK. The CDR3 is 16 amino acids. V lost 4 bases and J lost 4; bases outside the gene matches: 8. CDR3 sequence (DNA): TGTGCCAGCAGCCGCCAGGACAGGGCCTTCACCGGGGAGCTGTTTTTT. It codes for CASSRQDRAFTGELFF.

The sample holds a few counts of this clonotype. The chain is built from TRBV20-1 and TRBJ2-5; 13 positions match TRBD2. The CDR3 length is 15 residues. CDR1 and CDR2 from the germline V gene are DFQATT and SNEGSKA (reference sequence). The V and J ends lost 6 bases and 3 bases, in that order; junction bases with no gene match: 7. The CDR3 reads CSARTGTSGEETQYF. The CDR3 nucleotides are TGCAGTGCGAGAACCGGGACTAGCGGGGAAGAGACCCAGTACTTC.

CDR3 protein: CSVRTGRQETQYF. The CDR3 bases are TGCAGCGTTAGAACAGGGAGGCAAGAGACCCAGTACTTC. The chain joins TRBV29-1 to TRBJ2-5, with D perhaps TRBD1 or TRBD2 (6 bases each). Trimming cost V 5 bases and J 2 bases, with 12 bases left between them. The germline CDR1 and CDR2 sequences are SQVTM and ANQGSEA. The CDR3 extends over 13 amino acids.

A remark on this clonotype: A much larger clone differs by one base, so this may be a read error. The conserved phenylalanine or tryptophan normally closing the CDR3 is absent here, so this likely arose from a read error. This sequence joins TRBV10-3 and TRBJ2-2, with 7 bases fitting TRBD2. The V gene's germline CDR1 is ENHRY and CDR2 SYGVKD. V lost 10 bases and J lost 0; bases outside the gene matches: 8. The CDR3 consists of 15 residues. CDR3 DNA sequence: TGTGCCAGCAGAGAGCGGGGAACGAACACCGGGGAGCTGTTTCTT. Protein sequence: CASRERGTNTGELFL.

This clonotype was picked up many times. The V call is TRBV14, the J call TRBJ2-7, with D possibly being TRBD2 (5 bases). Per germline, CDR1 SGHDN and CDR2 FVKESK. V was shortened by 3 bases and J by 0 bases, with 24 bases between the two germline ends. The CDR3 length is 19 residues. The CDR3 DNA follows: TGTGCCAGCAGCCACGCGTCTCCTAGTTCGCGGGTGAGCTCCTACGAGCAGTACTTC. This encodes CASSHASPSSRVSSYEQYF.

This clonotype showed up just once. This sequence joins TRBV20-1 and TRBJ2-5; D possibly corresponds to TRBD2 (7 bases). Trimming removed 6 bases at V and 4 bases at J, with 15 bases between. Germline V gene data show CDR1 as DFQATT and CDR2 as SNEGSKA (reference sequence). This CDR3 has 13 amino acids. CDR3: CSAQNREGETQYF. Here the CDR3 DNA reads TGCAGTGCCCAGAACAGGGAGGGAGAGACCCAGTACTTC.

J is TRBJ2-7 and V is TRBV25-1, with 8 positions matching TRBD1. V shed 7 bases, J shed 4 bases, and the junction held 9 bases outside the gene matches. The CDR3 has 14 amino acids. Germline V lookup: CDR1 MGHDK, CDR2 SYGVNS. CDR3 sequence: CASTQTGAPYEQYF. The CDR3 bases are TGTGCCAGCACTCAGACAGGGGCCCCGTACGAGCAGTACTTC.

This clonotype has a count of ten or more. The genes are TRBV2 and TRBJ2-5, with D possibly being TRBD1 (6 bases). The V end was cut by 2 bases, the J end by 2 bases, with 9 bases between. Germline CDR1 SNHLY, CDR2 FYNNEI. The CDR3 runs 14 residues. As DNA, the CDR3 is TGTGCCAGCAGTGAAATCGGACAGCAAGAGACCCAGTACTTC. Translating it yields CASSEIGQQETQYF.

The genes are TRBV10-3 and TRBJ2-5; 12 bases fit TRBD2. Germline CDR1 ENHRY, CDR2 SYGVKD. With V trimmed by 1 base and J by 5 bases, 2 bases remained unmatched. The CDR3 spans 15 residues. CDR3 bases: TGTGCCATCAGTGAGTGGGGACTAGCGGGCGAGACCCAGTACTTC. Translating gives CAISEWGLAGETQYF.

Ten or more counts support this clonotype. The chain uses TRBV5-1 and TRBJ2-7; weak D call: TRBD1 (6 bases). Germline assignment: CDR1 SGHRS and CDR2 YFSETQ. V was clipped by 5 bases and J by 3 bases, with 18 bases between them. The CDR3 is made up of 15 amino acids. The CDR3 DNA follows: TGCGCCAGCAGACAGAGAACAGGGACGGTCTACGAGCAGTACTTC. This encodes CASRQRTGTVYEQYF.

This sequence joins TRBV14 and TRBJ1-4; D perhaps matches TRBD1 (5 bases). The germline V and J ends were trimmed by 0 bases and 6 bases, with 14 bases remaining between them. Germline V gene lookup returns CDR1 SGHDN and CDR2 FVKESK. The CDR3 is 16 residues long. The CDR3 is CASSQEGGSVDEKLFF. The CDR3 DNA sequence: TGTGCCAGCAGCCAAGAGGGGGGATCGGTGGATGAAAAACTGTTTTTT.

The J gene is TRBJ1-1, the V gene TRBV5-1; D is uncertain. V lost 1 base and J 5 bases, leaving 12 bases between the germline ends. CDR1 is SGHRS and CDR2 is YFSETQ in the germline V gene. The CDR3 is 14 residues long. DNA of the CDR3: TGCGCCAGCAGCTTGTTTGGGGTTCTTACTGAAGCTTTCTTT. Amino acids: CASSLFGVLTEAFF.

This clonotype showed up just a few times. V is TRBV3-1 and J is TRBJ1-3; unclear D gene. From germline, CDR1 is LGHDT and CDR2 YNNKEL (reference sequence). The CDR3 has 14 residues. Trimming stripped 4 bases from V and 2 bases from J, with 9 bases between. CDR3 DNA: TGTGCCAGCAGCCTCGATCCCCCTGGAAACACCATATATTTT. It encodes CASSLDPPGNTIYF.

About this clonotype: One end of the junction fails to match germline, which may point to a read error. V gene TRBV12-3 or TRBV12-4 combines with J gene TRBJ1-1, with unresolved D. The CDR3 has 13 residues. CDR3 sequence reads: CASSWEKNTEAFF. Written as DNA, the CDR3 is TGTGCCAGTAGTTGGGAGAAGAACACTGAAGCTTTCTTT.

This clonotype was observed a single time. At one end, the junction sequence differs from germline, possibly due to a read error. The CDR3, as DNA: TGTGCCAGCAGTTATACCCTGAGGGCCACTGAAGCTTCCTTT. This codes for CASSYTLRATEASF. V is TRBV6-5 and J is TRBJ1-1; D not certain. Germline V gene sequence: CDR1 MNHEY, CDR2 SVGAGI. This CDR3 spans 14 amino acids.

This clonotype has a count of ten or more. The DNA for the CDR3 is TGTGCCAGCAGTTTTATGAGTCCGCGAGGCTACACCTTC. Its translation: CASSFMSPRGYTF. This chain connects TRBV28 to TRBJ1-2, with D unresolved. The CDR3 has 13 residues. CDR1 MDHEN and CDR2 SYDVKM come from the germline V gene. Trimming stripped 3 bases from V and 8 bases from J, with 13 bases between.

The gene calls are TRBV9 and TRBJ2-3; D is unresolved. CDR3 length equals 13 residues. The germline V gene has CDR1 SGDLS and CDR2 YYNGEE. Trimming removed 0 bases from V and 2 bases from J, with 4 bases in between. The CDR3 sequence is CASSVVDTDTQYF. The CDR3 region has the DNA TGTGCCAGCAGCGTAGTGGACACAGATACGCAGTATTTT.

This clonotype has only a few counts. This CDR3 is CASSEAIGGGQPQHF. CDR3 DNA: TGTGCCAGCAGTGAAGCGATTGGGGGCGGGCAGCCCCAGCATTTT. The chain couples TRBV6-1 to TRBJ1-5; possible D gene TRBD1, 6 bases. Trimming stripped 0 bases from V and 7 bases from J, with 13 bases between. The CDR3 has 15 amino acids. In germline, CDR1 is MNHNS, CDR2 SASEGT.

This clonotype has a count of ten or more. This chain joins TRBV6-5 and TRBJ2-7; D may be TRBD1 (5 bases). V was cut by 6 bases and J by 2 bases, with 14 bases left in between. This CDR3 is 14 amino acids long. CDR1 is MNHEY, CDR2 SVGAGI, per germline. In nucleotides, the CDR3 is TGTGCCAGCAGCACAGGAGCCCTAACCTACGAGCAGTACTTC. Protein: CASSTGALTYEQYF.